This T cell receptor (beta chain) was captured by sequencing in a study of blood T cell repertoires in COVID-19. The overall study: Spain, Italy and the United States supplied samples that represented acute and convalescent COVID-19. Nucleic acid was either cDNA or gDNA, and it came from T cells, B-cell-depleted T cells, or PBMCs.

This clone was seen a single time. Per the authors' pipeline: Reference gene primers were amplified, and this amplification served to estimate nucleated cell counts. Libraries were prepared by immunoSEQ multiplex PCR; TCRdb keeps only in-frame clonotypes and omits some of them. The D gene and trimming were derived from the DNA, and the V and J assignments and clone size from that table. The table has 250,000 to 350,000 clones, around 89% seen once; the top ten hold around 0.84%. V lost 1 base and J lost 5, with 8 bases in between. Germline V gene sequence: CDR1 SGHAT, CDR2 FQNNGV. The CDR3 spans 13 residues.

This chain links TRBV11-2 with TRBJ1-1, with D possibly being TRBD1 (6 bases). This clonotype was obtained from a man aged 25-40 years with acute or convalescent COVID-19. Material for sequencing was peripheral blood. The CDR3 DNA follows: TGTGCCAGCAGCTTAGTACAGGGTACTGAAGCTTTCTTT. As protein: CASSLVQGTEAFF.